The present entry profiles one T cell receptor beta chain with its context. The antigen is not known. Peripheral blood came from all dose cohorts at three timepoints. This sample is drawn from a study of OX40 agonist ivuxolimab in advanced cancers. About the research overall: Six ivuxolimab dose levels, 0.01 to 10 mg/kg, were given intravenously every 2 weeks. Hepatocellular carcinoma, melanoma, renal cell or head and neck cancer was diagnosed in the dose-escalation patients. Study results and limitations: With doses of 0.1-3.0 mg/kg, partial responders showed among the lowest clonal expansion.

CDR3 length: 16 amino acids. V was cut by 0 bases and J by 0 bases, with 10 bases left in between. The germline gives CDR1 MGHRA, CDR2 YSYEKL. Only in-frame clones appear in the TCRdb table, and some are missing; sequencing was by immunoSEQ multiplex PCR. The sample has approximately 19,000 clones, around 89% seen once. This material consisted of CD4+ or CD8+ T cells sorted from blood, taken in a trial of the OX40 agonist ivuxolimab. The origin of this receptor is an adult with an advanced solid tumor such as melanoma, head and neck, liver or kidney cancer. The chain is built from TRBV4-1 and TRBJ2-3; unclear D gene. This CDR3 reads CASSQDSVTSTDTQYF. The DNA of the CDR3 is TGCGCCAGCAGCCAAGATTCTGTCACTAGCACAGATACGCAGTATTTT.